These T cell receptor beta chains were read from a single sample in a study of beta chain features in type 1 diabetes. Using immunoSEQ multiplex PCR, the repertoire was profiled, and TCRdb retains in-frame clones only, with some absent. Of hundreds of thousands of clones in the sample, 13% to 15% were seen once. The sample consisted of naive CD4+ T cells from blood. Receptors originate from a middle-aged woman in good health. The CDR3 runs from the conserved cysteine through the conserved F or W. Each record gives: V gene, J gene, D gene, CDR3 protein. D genes are given only for firm matches.

TRBV5-6	TRBJ2-3	-	CASTRVSGSRDTQYF
TRBV2	TRBJ1-1	TRBD1	CASSETSTGLTEAFF
TRBV13	TRBJ2-5	-	CASSKPAGLEGSETQYF
TRBV7-2	TRBJ2-7	TRBD2	CASSSIAGSYEQYF
TRBV6-5	TRBJ2-4	-	CASSYSMGAAKNIQYF
TRBV19	TRBJ1-5	-	CASSLDKNQPQHF
TRBV2	TRBJ2-5	-	CASKREVLETQYF
TRBV5-4	TRBJ1-5	-	CASSLGEGDQPQHF
TRBV7-6	TRBJ2-5	TRBD2	CASSPRTSGRQETQYF
TRBV27	TRBJ1-6	-	CASSFGVLGSPLHF
TRBV5-4	TRBJ2-5	-	CASSLGGQVVGDQETQYF
TRBV19	TRBJ1-6	-	CASKLGQGDSPLHF